This T cell receptor (beta chain) was captured in a study of blood T cells in healthy people across ages. Every sample had a minimum of 6.5 million PBMCs isolated. A J-beta primer mix and a sample-barcoded 5' primer were used in a second PCR of roughly 6 to 12 cycles. Each cDNA was tagged by a template-switch adaptor containing 12 random nucleotides. All samples gave at least 2.5 million CDR3-containing paired-end reads. TCRdb independently ran MiXCR on the 5' RACE reads; one entry per CDR3 protein. Among almost 550,000 distinct CDR3 sequences, less than 25% were seen once, and the ten largest hold around 10%. Study observations and caveats: Both naive CD4+ cell counts and diversity were greater in long-lived donors than in aged donors.

For this clonotype: Antigen unknown. The junction departs from germline at one end; a sequencing error may be responsible.

This CDR3 region has 14 residues. Germline loops: CDR1 SEHNR, CDR2 FQNEAQ (reference sequence). The same specimen was also included in a second study, on T cells of mothers and their children.

The sequence derives from a boy younger than 18 in good health. Sequenced material: blood. This chain joins TRBV7-9 and TRBJ2-5; 8 bases map to TRBD2. CDR3 protein: CASSQSGSKETRYF. The CDR3 nucleotides read TGTGCCAGCAGCCAGAGCGGGAGTAAAGAGACCCGGTACTTC.